These T cell receptor beta chains were read from a single sample in a study of T-cell memory formation after mild COVID-19. Each CDR3 protein is one row after TCRdb ran MiXCR on the 5' RACE reads. Among under 250,000 distinct CDR3 sequences listed, over 9.5% were seen once. Sequencing input: PBMCs or a T cell subset sorted from them (not recorded which). These receptors all come from a man aged 18 to 30 who had mild COVID-19 (a few samples of this study predate the infection). Cell type and time point are not known. CDR3s include the opening cysteine and the closing phenylalanine or tryptophan.

J	V	CDR3
TRBJ2-6	TRBV5-1	CASSLAGGTGANVLTF
TRBJ2-7	TRBV12-3/TRBV12-4	CASRSGRRALHEQYF
TRBJ2-3	TRBV7-2	CASSLVGGGVADTQYF
TRBJ2-5	TRBV5-1	CASSSTGPETQYF
TRBJ1-5	TRBV20-1	CSARFGLSQPQHF
TRBJ2-5	TRBV29-1	CSVDRVDQETQYF
TRBJ2-1	TRBV5-6	CASSWDANNEQFF
TRBJ1-5	TRBV15	CATSRDHSNQPQHF
TRBJ2-5	TRBV20-1	CSARRRGETQYF
TRBJ2-1	TRBV4-2	CASSQGQRIGGYNEQFF
TRBJ1-5	TRBV6-6	CASSHDYQPQHF
TRBJ1-5	TRBV28	CASSLSNRGQPQHF
TRBJ2-2	TRBV7-3	CASSPRLIGGELFF
TRBJ2-5	TRBV5-6	CASSRLGQPATQYF
TRBJ2-5	TRBV5-1	CASSYRGSQETQYF
TRBJ1-1	TRBV20-1	CSASSSDRGNTEAFF
TRBJ2-5	TRBV6-2/TRBV6-3	CASMTGNQETQYF
TRBJ2-1	TRBV10-3	CAISPSGGYEQFF
TRBJ1-2	TRBV4-1	CASSQVGLRLNYGYTF
TRBJ1-5	TRBV5-4	CASSQGGQPPNQPQHF
TRBJ1-4	TRBV4-2	CASSLSKGPTNEKLFF
TRBJ1-1	TRBV18	CASSLPANAEAFF
TRBJ2-2	TRBV12-3/TRBV12-4	CASSWTSGVAGELFF
TRBJ2-7	TRBV28	CASSLGGFRNEQYF
TRBJ2-1	TRBV4-1	CASSRLRSGGAVLNEQFF
TRBJ1-3	TRBV4-3	CASSLRFSTVNGNTIYF
TRBJ1-2	TRBV4-3	CASSRTTGGSYGYTF
TRBJ2-5	TRBV7-3	CASSSLGGRGETQYF
TRBJ2-3	TRBV3-2	CASSQVGTAGDTQYF
TRBJ1-5	TRBV5-1	CASSPTGTLHQPQHF
TRBJ2-1	TRBV4-1	CASSQVDSRRAQFF
TRBJ1-6	TRBV12-3/TRBV12-4	CASTRGTVNSPLHF
TRBJ1-2	TRBV10-3	CAAVRQVGAGGYTF
TRBJ1-2	TRBV7-2	CASSPNTGQGHGYTF
TRBJ1-4	TRBV7-9	CASSQGLIGEKLFF
TRBJ1-6	TRBV6-2/TRBV6-3	CASRSDRGGSPLHF
TRBJ2-1	TRBV12-3/TRBV12-4	CASTTGGGGAYNEQFF
TRBJ1-1	TRBV4-1	CASSQGRGRVTEAFF
TRBJ1-5	TRBV5-6	CASSAGPTYGNQPQHF
TRBJ1-1	TRBV10-3	CAISEGQGDKNTEAFF
TRBJ2-3	TRBV5-1	CASSPRGAGVADTQYF
TRBJ1-2	TRBV2	CASTISANYGYTF
TRBJ2-2	TRBV7-3	CASSYRAPGELFF
TRBJ1-5	TRBV11-2	CASSFSGANNQPQHF
TRBJ2-3	TRBV5-1	CASSDLGGGTDTQYF
TRBJ2-7	TRBV6-6	CASGRPRSYEQYF
TRBJ1-2	TRBV12-3/TRBV12-4	CASSKGQGFTNYGYTF
TRBJ2-2	TRBV11-2	CASRPRTVSTGELFF
TRBJ1-1	TRBV7-3	CASSSGQALNTEAFF
TRBJ2-5	TRBV10-3	CAIRPTGSETQYF
TRBJ2-6	TRBV18	CASSPPGTTGANVLTF
TRBJ2-2	TRBV6-6	CAAFGTHNRDTGELFF
TRBJ1-2	TRBV5-6	CASSPTVAGLAYGYTF
TRBJ2-2	TRBV4-3	CASSQEIVRGLANTGELFF
TRBJ1-1	TRBV29-1	CSVQQGPRSTEAFF
TRBJ2-4	TRBV25-1	CASSELERDSQYF
TRBJ2-1	TRBV4-1	CASSQVPAGAYNEQFF
TRBJ2-1	TRBV5-1	CASSLARLAGGHNEQFF
TRBJ1-1	TRBV5-1	CASREQRDTEAFF